This T cell receptor beta chain was recorded in a study of cytomegalovirus exposure and HLA in healthy donors. This clone is a singleton in its sample. The PCR ran on 60 Vbeta and 13 Jbeta primers. Clones were read by immunoSEQ multiplex PCR, and TCRdb kept only the in-frame ones, dropping some. This sample has some 120,000 clones, with roughly 80% found just once. Germline lookup yields CDR1 MNHEY and CDR2 SMNVEV (reference sequence). The CDR3 spans 16 residues. V dropped 1 base and J dropped 0 bases, with 9 bases sitting between them. What was sequenced was PBMCs. This TCR was sampled from a male donor in good health and CMV-seronegative. The chain recombines TRBV27 with TRBJ2-2, with D tentatively TRBD2 (6 bases). The CDR3 loop reads CASSLWRDPNTGELFF. DNA for the CDR3: TGTGCCAGCAGTTTATGGCGGGACCCGAACACCGGGGAGCTGTTTTTT.